There are many counts of the clone carrying this T cell receptor (beta chain). Described time point: patch test 1, 2 weeks after DPC sensitization. Treatment in this sample: therapeutic diphenylcyclopropenone sensitization with weekly scalp DPC. Trimming pared 1 base from V and 5 bases from J, leaving 17 bases between. The germline V gene has CDR1 DFQATT and CDR2 SNEGSKA (reference sequence). The CDR3 length is 15 residues. The entry originates in a study of human T cells and chemical hapten exposure. At the level of the study: How much TCR each sample yielded varied, mostly because pooled library volumes differed slightly.

TCRdb re-called the RACE reads with MiXCR, one entry per CDR3 protein. The sample has roughly 45,000 distinct CDR3 sequences; 9.3% are singletons. V usage is TRBV20-1 and J usage is TRBJ1-1; possibly TRBD1 for D (6 bases). The sample here was whole blood, taken in connection with sensitization to the hapten diphenylcyclopropenone (DPC). The TCR sequence derives from a woman between 50 and 59 years old with alopecia areata. Some clones in this sample may be carry-over from other donors' samples. CDR3 DNA sequence: TGCAGTGCTAGAGGTGGGACATCAGCAGGGACTGAAGCTTTCTTT. Its protein is CSARGGTSAGTEAFF.